These 2 T cell receptor beta chains were sequenced from one sample in a study of cytomegalovirus exposure and HLA in healthy donors (dated by TCRdb to the late 2010s). Receptors were amplified or captured by the immunoSEQ multiplex PCR assay. For the multiplex PCR, a mixture combining 60 forward primers for TCR Vbeta segments and 13 reverse primers for TCR Jbeta segments was used. In its TCRdb copy, this immuneACCESS table keeps in-frame sequences only and misses some clones. Where compared with another copy, unresolved V genes explain less than half of these, and the others have no known cause. The sample contains approximately 150,000 clones, roughly three quarters of them found a single time. The ten largest clones capture approximately 4.6% of the sample. The sequencing sample was made of PBMCs. These receptor sequences come from a man aged 18 to 29 in good health and CMV-seropositive.

J is TRBJ2-7 and V is TRBV6-5, with 7 positions matching TRBD1. Germline V gives CDR1 MNHEY, CDR2 SVGAGI. The trim removed 5 bases at V and 4 bases at J, leaving 11 bases unmatched. CDR3 size: 15 residues. CDR3 DNA sequence: TGTGCCAGCAGTCCCCGTAAAGGGGGCGTTTACGAGCAGTACGTC. Protein sequence: CASSPRKGGVYEQYV.

The rearrangement links TRBV5-1 to TRBJ1-1; no firm D call. Trimming took 0 bases from V and 7 from J, leaving 7 bases between them. This CDR3 region has 12 residues. Germline CDR1 SGHRS, CDR2 YFSETQ. CDR3 sequence reads: CASSLAEGEAFF. The DNA of the CDR3 is TGCGCCAGCAGCTTGGCCGAGGGTGAAGCTTTCTTT.